This entry lists 28 T cell receptor beta chains sequenced from one sample in a study of cytomegalovirus exposure and HLA in healthy donors. The PCR employed 60 Vbeta primers together with 13 Jbeta primers. Here immunoSEQ multiplex PCR was the method, and the copy in TCRdb shows in-frame clones only, minus some. The repertoire includes 100,000 or so clones, roughly three quarters of them detected once, and about 12% sits in the top ten. Material: PBMCs. These receptors all come from a woman aged 35 to 49 in good health and CMV-seropositive.

This clone was counted a few times. The chain uses TRBV5-1 and TRBJ1-1, with D hard to call. CDR1 is SGHRS, CDR2 YFSETQ, per germline. Trimming removed 5 bases at V and 4 bases at J, with 15 bases between. CDR3 length: 14 residues. CDR3 nucleotides: TGCGCCAGCAGGACCGACTTTCCCAGCACTGAAGCTTTCTTT. Encoded protein: CASRTDFPSTEAFF. The whole variable domain, remainder taken from reference TRBV5-1 and TRBJ1-1, is KAGVTQTPRYLIKTRGQQVTLSCSPISGHRSVSWYQQTPGQGLQFLFEYFSETQRNKGNFPGRFSGRQFSNSRSEMNVSTLELGDSALYLCASRTDFPSTEAFFGQGTRLTVV.

The J gene is TRBJ1-3, the V gene TRBV30; D unresolved. The length of the CDR3 is 13 residues. The germline gives CDR1 GTSNPN, CDR2 SVGIG (reference sequence). V gave up 4 bases and J gave up 4 bases, with 11 bases separating them. The CDR3 sequence is CAWNSGFGNTIYF. The CDR3 nucleotides are TGTGCCTGGAATTCGGGGTTCGGAAACACCATATATTTT. The full variable domain, its missing parts supplied by reference TRBV30 and TRBJ1-3, is SQTIHQWPATLVQPVGSPLSLECTVEGTSNPNLYWYRQAAGRGLQLLFYSVGIGQISSEVPQNLSASRPQDRQFILSSKKLLLSDSGFYLCAWNSGFGNTIYFGEGSWLTVV.

This clone has a handful of counts. The chain employs TRBV15 and TRBJ1-1; 7 nucleotides match TRBD1. The germline V gene has CDR1 LNHNV and CDR2 YYDKDF (reference sequence). Trimming took 1 base from V and 5 from J; bases not matched to a gene: 7. The CDR3 is 15 amino acids. The CDR3 sequence: CATSRAEGAGTEAFF. The CDR3 nucleotides read TGTGCCACCAGCAGAGCTGAGGGGGCTGGGACTGAAGCTTTCTTT. Full variable domain (remainder filled in from reference TRBV15 and TRBJ1-1): DAMVIQNPRYQVTQFGKPVTLSCSQTLNHNVMYWYQQKSSQAPKLLFHYYDKDFNNEADTPDNFQSRRPNTSFCFLDIRSPGLGDTAMYLCATSRAEGAGTEAFFGQGTRLTVV.

In its sample, this clone was seen a few times. The genes are TRBV19 and TRBJ2-2; D remains unclear. The CDR3 spans 15 residues. The germline V and J ends were trimmed by 6 bases and 0 bases, with 11 bases remaining between them. Germline V gene lookup returns CDR1 LNHDA and CDR2 SQIVND (reference sequence). The CDR3 here is CASSLRLTNTGELFF. CDR3 nucleotide sequence: TGTGCCAGTAGCCTCAGGCTCACGAACACCGGGGAGCTGTTTTTT.

CDR3 sequence: CASSPPRVMNTEAFF. The CDR3 DNA is TGTGCCAGCTCACCCCCACGGGTTATGAACACTGAAGCTTTCTTT. The chain employs TRBV18 and TRBJ1-1; D unresolved. CDR1 and CDR2 from the germline V gene are KGHSH and LQKENI. This CDR3 comprises 15 residues. Trimming took off 3 bases at V and 0 bases at J, with 11 bases between the two ends.

This sequence joins TRBV7-9 and TRBJ2-2; D is possibly TRBD1 (5 bases). Trimming removed 2 bases at V and 6 bases at J, with 7 bases between. CDR1 SEHNR and CDR2 FQNEAQ come from the germline V gene (reference sequence). The CDR3 extends over 13 amino acids. The CDR3 DNA follows: TGTGCCAGCAGCTTACAGGGCGCCGGGGAGCTGTTTTTT. This encodes CASSLQGAGELFF.

CDR3 loop: CASSLTGSSYNEQFF. The CDR3 DNA reads TGTGCCAGCAGCTTAACAGGGAGCTCCTACAATGAGCAGTTCTTC. This sequence joins TRBV5-4 and TRBJ2-1; the D gene is possibly TRBD1 (6 bases). Germline loops: CDR1 SGHNT, CDR2 YYREEE (reference sequence). The CDR3 totals 15 residues. V dropped 2 bases and J dropped 0 bases, with 9 bases sitting between them.

The V gene is TRBV5-1, the J gene TRBJ2-1; TRBD2 is a possible D gene (5 bases). Trimming stripped 0 bases from V and 1 base from J, with 8 bases between. The germline gives CDR1 SGHRS, CDR2 YFSETQ. The CDR3 is made up of 15 amino acids. The CDR3 spells CASSLAGESYNEQFF. The CDR3 region has the DNA TGCGCCAGCAGCTTGGCCGGGGAGTCCTACAATGAGCAGTTCTTC. The whole variable domain, remainder taken from reference TRBV5-1 and TRBJ2-1, is KAGVTQTPRYLIKTRGQQVTLSCSPISGHRSVSWYQQTPGQGLQFLFEYFSETQRNKGNFPGRFSGRQFSNSRSEMNVSTLELGDSALYLCASSLAGESYNEQFFGPGTRLTVL.

This chain uses TRBV29-1 with TRBJ1-2; 7 bases are shared with TRBD1. V lost 6 bases, J lost 4 bases, and 11 bases stayed unmatched. The CDR3 is 14 residues long. Germline CDR1 SQVTM, CDR2 ANQGSEA. The CDR3 loop reads CSVGAGGQVYGYTF. The CDR3 nucleotides read TGCAGCGTCGGAGCGGGCGGACAGGTCTATGGCTACACCTTC.

The chain is built from TRBV7-2 and TRBJ1-1; a possible D gene is TRBD1 (6 bases). This CDR3 region has 15 residues. CDR1 SGHTA and CDR2 FQGNSA come from the germline V gene. V was trimmed by 2 bases and J by 7 bases, leaving 17 bases between them. CDR3 bases: TGTGCCAGCAGCTTACGAAGACTTGGACAGTTTGAAGCTTTCTTT. It is translated as CASSLRRLGQFEAFF.

The chain has TRBV6-6 and TRBJ2-5; D is ambiguous. CDR3 size: 14 residues. Germline-derived CDR1 and CDR2 are MNHNY and SVGAGI (reference sequence). With 0 bases removed from V and 7 bases from J, the gap between germline ends came to 12 bases. The CDR3 DNA reads as TGTGCCAGCAGTTACTCGGAGATTGGTGGGACCCAGTACTTC. Encoded protein: CASSYSEIGGTQYF.

The rearrangement links TRBV4-1 to TRBJ1-3; D not resolved. Trimming cost V 0 bases and J 0 bases, with 15 bases left between them. Germline assignment: CDR1 MGHRA and CDR2 YSYEKL. The CDR3 consists of 18 residues. Written as DNA, the CDR3 is TGCGCCAGCAGCCAAGATTATTTTGGCGGATACTCTGGAAACACCATATATTTT. Amino acids: CASSQDYFGGYSGNTIYF.

The gene calls are TRBV9 and TRBJ2-1; 7 bases match TRBD1. CDR1 and CDR2 from the germline V gene are SGDLS and YYNGEE. The CDR3 runs to 12 residues. Trimming cost V 4 bases and J 6 bases; bases outside gene matches: 1. In nucleotides, the CDR3 is TGTGCCAGCAGCCGGGACAGCAATGAGCAGTTCTTC. Its protein product is CASSRDSNEQFF.

The chain links TRBV5-1 to TRBJ1-6, with D possibly being TRBD1 (6 bases). This CDR3 comprises 16 residues. Trimming took off 5 bases at V and 5 bases at J, with 17 bases between the two ends. Germline V lookup: CDR1 SGHRS, CDR2 YFSETQ. CDR3 DNA: TGCGCCAGCAGTCTACACCGGGACACTGATAATTCACCCCTCCACTTT. Translating gives CASSLHRDTDNSPLHF.

The chain employs TRBV5-6 and TRBJ2-7; tentative D call: TRBD2 (6 bases). V lost 0 bases, J lost 5 bases, and 6 bases lay in between. Germline V CDR1 and CDR2: SGHDT, YYEEEE. The CDR3 runs to 12 residues. The CDR3 nucleotides read TGTGCCAGCAGCTTGGGCGGGGACGAGCAGTACTTC. Protein: CASSLGGDEQYF.

This chain uses TRBV4-1 with TRBJ1-6, with D unresolved. CDR3 length: 14 amino acids. From germline, CDR1 is MGHRA and CDR2 YSYEKL. Trimming cost V 3 bases and J 3 bases, with 6 bases left between them. CDR3 loop: CASSHPIYNSPLHF. CDR3 DNA sequence: TGCGCCAGCAGCCATCCTATCTATAATTCACCCCTCCACTTT.

The chain links TRBV29-1 to TRBJ2-5; D is undetermined. The CDR3 length is 10 residues. CDR1 SQVTM and CDR2 ANQGSEA come from the germline V gene. V was pared by 3 bases and J by 5 bases, with 4 bases between. The CDR3 reads CSVDVETQYF. The CDR3, as DNA: TGCAGCGTTGACGTGGAGACCCAGTACTTC. The full variable domain, in which reference TRBV29-1 and TRBJ2-5 provide the parts outside the CDR3, is SAVISQKPSRDICQRGTSLTIQCQVDSQVTMMFWYRQQPGQSLTLIATANQGSEATYESGFVIDKFPISRPNLTFSTLTVSNMSPEDSSIYLCSVDVETQYFGPGTRLLVL.

This chain uses TRBV5-1 with TRBJ2-1; maybe TRBD2 (7 bases). V was trimmed by 3 bases and J by 1 base, leaving 14 bases between them. The CDR3 loop spans 16 amino acids. Germline CDR1 and CDR2: SGHRS and YFSETQ. In DNA form, the CDR3 reads TGCGCCAGCAGCTCGCGGGGGCGTGGGTCCTACAATGAGCAGTTCTTC. This gives the protein CASSSRGRGSYNEQFF.

The V gene is TRBV30, the J gene TRBJ1-2, with 7 positions matching TRBD1. Germline CDR1 reads GTSNPN; CDR2 reads SVGIG (reference sequence). CDR3 length: 15 residues. The V and J ends lost 5 bases and 1 base, in that order; junction bases with no gene match: 10. This chain's CDR3 is CAWEVGQAINYGYTF. CDR3 in DNA: TGTGCCTGGGAGGTAGGACAGGCGATTAACTATGGCTACACCTTC.

The chain carries TRBV27 and TRBJ2-1; D is unclear. CDR1 and CDR2 (germline): MNHEY, SMNVEV (reference sequence). The CDR3 contains 13 residues. The germline V and J ends were trimmed by 3 bases and 3 bases, with 6 bases remaining between them. The CDR3 region has the DNA TGTGCCAGCAGTTTCGGTAACTACAATGAGCAGTTCTTC. It is translated as CASSFGNYNEQFF.

This clone has only one observation. The V call is TRBV6-1, the J call TRBJ1-2, with D perhaps TRBD1 (6 bases). The germline gives CDR1 MNHNS, CDR2 SASEGT. The CDR3 has 13 residues. V was clipped by 5 bases and J by 8 bases, with 15 bases between them. The CDR3 region has the DNA TGTGCCAGCAGTTATTGGGGGCAAGGAGGCTACACCTTC. The encoded protein is CASSYWGQGGYTF.

The chain is built from TRBV5-1 and TRBJ2-5; D ambiguous. With 0 bases removed from V and 3 bases from J, the gap between germline ends came to 12 bases. Germline-derived CDR1 and CDR2 are SGHRS and YFSETQ. This CDR3 has 15 residues. The CDR3 coding sequence is TGCGCCAGCAGCTTGGCCAAGCCCGCTAAAGAGACCCAGTACTTC. This codes for CASSLAKPAKETQYF. The whole variable domain, remainder taken from reference TRBV5-1 and TRBJ2-5, is KAGVTQTPRYLIKTRGQQVTLSCSPISGHRSVSWYQQTPGQGLQFLFEYFSETQRNKGNFPGRFSGRQFSNSRSEMNVSTLELGDSALYLCASSLAKPAKETQYFGPGTRLLVL.

The rearrangement joins TRBV7-8 to TRBJ2-5; 13 bases are a match to TRBD2. From germline, CDR1 is SGHVS and CDR2 FQNEAQ. The CDR3 has 18 residues. V lost 4 bases to trimming and J lost 4 bases; unmatched junction nucleotides: 12. The CDR3 DNA reads TGTGCCAGCAGCTGGACTAGCGGGGGTCCCCCTTTACGAGAGACCCAGTACTTC. Translated: CASSWTSGGPPLRETQYF.

The V gene is TRBV7-8, the J gene TRBJ1-5, with a possible D match to TRBD1 (5 bases). CDR3 size: 15 residues. The ends were cut back, 1 base at V and 6 bases at J, with 13 bases in the middle. The germline V gene has CDR1 SGHVS and CDR2 FQNEAQ. The CDR3 reads CASSLGVGGFQPQHF. For the CDR3, the DNA is TGTGCCAGCAGCTTAGGGGTCGGGGGGTTTCAGCCCCAGCATTTT. The whole variable domain, filled in from reference TRBV7-8 and TRBJ1-5, reads GAGVSQSPRYKVAKRGQDVALRCDPISGHVSLFWYQQALGQGPEFLTYFQNEAQLDKSGLPSDRFFAERPEGSVSTLKIQRTQQEDSAVYLCASSLGVGGFQPQHFGDGTRLSIL.

The rearrangement links TRBV5-1 to TRBJ2-2; 7 bases line up with TRBD1. Per germline, CDR1 SGHRS and CDR2 YFSETQ. Trimming cost V 2 bases and J 1 base; bases outside gene matches: 5. This CDR3 contains 16 residues. The CDR3 DNA is TGCGCCAGCAGCTTCCGGGACAGCGGGAACACCGGGGAGCTGTTTTTT. This codes for CASSFRDSGNTGELFF.

The V and J genes are TRBV27 and TRBJ1-1, with 9 bases identical to TRBD1. Germline CDR1 and CDR2: MNHEY and SMNVEV (reference sequence). The CDR3 loop spans 15 amino acids. Germline trimming cut 5 bases from V and 3 bases from J; bases unmatched to any gene: 7. The CDR3 DNA is TGTGCCAGCAGTAGGACAGGGGAAGAGGACACTGAAGCTTTCTTT. It yields the protein CASSRTGEEDTEAFF.

In the case of this clone: The final CDR3 position lacks the conserved phenylalanine or tryptophan, pointing to a likely read error. The limits of the CDR3 on the DNA are not certain, so only TCRdb's listed CDR3 is given. This chain links TRBV21-1 with TRBJ1-2. TRBV21-1 is designated a pseudogene. The CDR3 has 9 amino acids, counting both end residues. The CDR3 loop reads CARNPGGPG.

The V gene is TRBV25-1, the J gene TRBJ1-5; TRBD1 agrees at 7 bases. Trimming at V came to 4 bases and at J to 5 bases, leaving 5 bases not matched to a gene. The CDR3 extends over 14 amino acids. Germline V CDR1 and CDR2: MGHDK, SYGVNS. This chain's CDR3 is CASSGQGDHQPQHF. The CDR3 coding sequence is TGTGCCAGCAGTGGACAGGGAGACCATCAGCCCCAGCATTTT.